This TCR beta chain was recovered during a study of T cells in Graves' hyperthyroidism and ophthalmopathy. From germline, CDR1 is SEHNR and CDR2 FQNEAQ (reference sequence). The CDR3 consists of 11 residues. V was shortened by 2 bases and J by 9 bases, with 8 bases between the two germline ends. As to this clonotype: The antigen remains unidentified.

From RNA transcripts, TCR beta CDR3 regions were amplified. During a first-round RT-PCR of the TCR CDR3, the HTBI primer set was used. Via MiXCR, TCRdb re-called the multiplex PCR reads, giving one row per CDR3 protein. Of a few hundred thousand distinct CDR3 sequences detected, about 20% appear once; the ten largest clones hold 50% to 75%. Study-wide points: In blood, most of the thyroid clonotypes expanded above 0.001 were also present.

This TCR derives from a man younger than 40 with Graves' ophthalmopathy. The sequenced sample consisted of blood. V and J are TRBV7-9 and TRBJ2-7; D may be TRBD1 (5 bases). This chain's CDR3 is CASSLQGGQYF. The CDR3 nucleotides are TGTGCCAGCAGCTTACAGGGCGGGCAGTACTTC.